The next 26 T cell receptor beta chains were all read from a single sample in a study of T cell changes during pregnancy in multiple sclerosis. The protocol was immunoSEQ multiplex PCR, while the TCRdb copy is restricted to in-frame clones and leaves out a portion. The table has 45,000 to 70,000 clones, approximately 90% seen once. Sequencing was performed on CD4+ T cells from peripheral blood mononuclear cells, taken in the second trimester of pregnancy. These receptors were obtained from a female donor with multiple sclerosis, enrolled in a pregnancy study.

The chain recombines TRBV7-9 with TRBJ2-7; D not certain. The CDR3 has 12 amino acids. The ends were cut back, 1 base at V and 3 bases at J, with 4 bases in the middle. Germline V gives CDR1 SEHNR, CDR2 FQNEAQ (reference sequence). CDR3: CASSLDNYEQYF. The DNA of the CDR3 is TGTGCCAGCAGCTTAGACAACTACGAGCAGTACTTC.

The V gene is TRBV7-6, the J gene TRBJ1-1; D unclear. The CDR3 consists of 13 residues. Germline V gene lookup returns CDR1 SGHVS and CDR2 FNYEAQ. Trimming stripped 2 bases from V and 7 bases from J, with 11 bases between. CDR3: CASSLISESEAFF. The CDR3 nucleotides read TGTGCCAGCAGCTTAATCTCGGAGAGTGAAGCTTTCTTT. Full variable domain (rest looked up from reference TRBV7-6 and TRBJ1-1): GAGVSQSPRYKVTKRGQDVALRCDPISGHVSLYWYRQALGQGPEFLTYFNYEAQQDKSGLPNDRFSAERPEGSISTLTIQRTEQRDSAMYRCASSLISESEAFFGQGTRLTVV.

The genes are TRBV4-1 and TRBJ2-5; D is unresolved. The germline gives CDR1 MGHRA, CDR2 YSYEKL. Between the trimmed V and J ends, which lost 0 bases and 5 bases, there was a span of 13 bases. This CDR3 is built from 15 residues. In nucleotides, the CDR3 is TGCGCCAGCAGCCAAGAAGGAGCCCCCCGGGAGACCCAGTACTTC. This encodes CASSQEGAPRETQYF.

The genes are TRBV5-4 and TRBJ2-1; 11 nucleotides align to TRBD2. Germline lookup yields CDR1 SGHNT and CDR2 YYREEE (reference sequence). This CDR3 spans 15 amino acids. The junction had 7 bases not matched to a gene; V was cut back by 4 bases and J by 7 bases. The CDR3 is CASSPGLAEQNEQFF. In DNA form, the CDR3 reads TGTGCCAGCAGCCCGGGACTAGCGGAACAAAATGAGCAGTTCTTC. The entire variable domain, with the rest obtained from reference TRBV5-4 and TRBJ2-1, is as follows: ETGVTQSPTHLIKTRGQQVTLRCSSQSGHNTVSWYQQALGQGPQFIFQYYREEENGRGNFPPRFSGLQFPNYSSELNVNALELDDSALYLCASSPGLAEQNEQFFGPGTRLTVL.

This clone came up once. CDR3 DNA: TGTGCCAGCAGTGGGATCGGAAGAGGGAACTATGGCTACACCTTC. Amino acids: CASSGIGRGNYGYTF. This chain connects TRBV6-1 to TRBJ1-2, with D unresolved. Trimming left V 4 bases short and J 2 bases short, with 14 bases between. The germline V gene encodes CDR1 MNHNS and CDR2 SASEGT. The CDR3 totals 15 residues.

Notes on this clone: One end of the junction varies from germline; a read error may be responsible. The chain is built from TRBV29-1 and TRBJ2-7; D is possibly TRBD1 (5 bases). CDR3 size: 12 residues. CDR1 and CDR2 (germline): SQVTM, ANQGSEA. CDR3 sequence (DNA): TGCAGCGTTGGGGAAAGGGGTTACGGGCAGTACTTC. Translating it yields CSVGERGYGQYF.

This chain connects TRBV19 to TRBJ2-6; 7 bases align to TRBD1. The V gene end was trimmed by 5 bases and the J gene end by 2 bases; junction bases not matched to a gene: 6. The CDR3 is 16 residues long. Germline V gene sequence: CDR1 LNHDA, CDR2 SQIVND (reference sequence). CDR3 DNA sequence: TGTGCCAGTAGTGTACCACAGGGGCCTGGGGCCAACGTCCTGACTTTC. Its translation: CASSVPQGPGANVLTF. The full variable domain, with the rest looked up from reference TRBV19 and TRBJ2-6, is DGGITQSPKYLFRKEGQNVTLSCEQNLNHDAMYWYRQDPGQGLRLIYYSQIVNDFQKGDIAEGYSVSREKKESFPLTVTSAQKNPTAFYLCASSVPQGPGANVLTFGAGSRLTVL.

V usage is TRBV7-2 and J usage is TRBJ2-3, with D hard to call. The CDR3 consists of 11 residues. The germline gives CDR1 SGHTA, CDR2 FQGNSA. Trimming removed 6 bases from V and 6 bases from J, with 7 bases in between. The CDR3, as DNA: TGTGCCAGCAGTAGCTTGGATACGCAGTATTTT. Its protein product is CASSSLDTQYF. Combining the CDR3 with reference TRBV7-2 and TRBJ2-3 gives the whole variable domain GAGVSQSPSNKVTEKGKDVELRCDPISGHTALYWYRQSLGQGLEFLIYFQGNSAPDKSGLPSDRFSAERTGGSVSTLTIQRTQQEDSAVYLCASSSLDTQYFGPGTRLTVL.

The table lists this clone with a count of one. CDR3 DNA: TGTGCCAGCAGTTCCGGGACAGGGGAGACAGATACGCAGTATTTT. Its translation: CASSSGTGETDTQYF. The genes are TRBV6-1 and TRBJ2-3; 10 bases are a match to TRBD1. CDR1 MNHNS and CDR2 SASEGT come from the germline V gene. There are 15 residues in the CDR3. V lost 5 bases, J lost 3 bases, and 5 bases stayed unmatched.

V gene TRBV7-6 combines with J gene TRBJ2-1; perhaps TRBD1 as D (6 bases). Per germline, CDR1 SGHVS and CDR2 FNYEAQ. Between the trimmed V and J ends, which lost 5 bases and 9 bases, there was a span of 11 bases. The CDR3 runs 12 residues. The CDR3 protein is CASSLQGTEQFF. CDR3 nucleotide sequence: TGTGCCAGCAGCCTACAGGGTACTGAGCAGTTCTTC.

This rearrangement joins TRBV5-1 to TRBJ2-7; 10 nucleotides agree with TRBD2. Trimming cost V 0 bases and J 2 bases; bases outside gene matches: 8. The CDR3 extends over 17 amino acids. Germline CDR1 reads SGHRS; CDR2 reads YFSETQ. This chain's CDR3 is CASSLVFLAGVPYEQYF. CDR3 nucleotides: TGCGCCAGCAGCTTGGTATTTCTAGCGGGGGTCCCCTACGAGCAGTACTTC.

There are a few counts of this clone. The chain is built from TRBV6-1 and TRBJ1-1, with TRBD1 as a possible D gene (6 bases). V was trimmed by 9 bases and J by 9 bases, leaving 14 bases between them. This CDR3 has 11 amino acids. Per germline, CDR1 MNHNS and CDR2 SASEGT. CDR3 in amino acids: CASPTRDKAFF. The CDR3 nucleotides are TGTGCCAGTCCAACCCGGGACAAAGCTTTCTTT.

The chain carries TRBV6-5 and TRBJ1-2; D is ambiguous. Germline V gives CDR1 MNHEY, CDR2 SVGAGI. Trimming removed 6 bases at V and 8 bases at J, with 10 bases between. The CDR3 is 11 amino acids. This chain's CDR3 is CASRRGEGYTF. The CDR3 region has the DNA TGTGCCAGCAGGCGCGGTGAAGGCTACACCTTC.

The chain carries TRBV5-4 and TRBJ2-3; the match to TRBD2 covers 10 bases. Trimming took 3 bases from V and 6 from J; bases not matched to a gene: 10. This CDR3 is 16 amino acids long. Germline V CDR1 and CDR2: SGHNT, YYREEE (reference sequence). The CDR3 sequence is CASSSPSGSTYDTQYF. The CDR3 DNA follows: TGTGCCAGCAGCTCACCTAGCGGGAGTACATATGATACGCAGTATTTT.

This clone was recorded once. This rearrangement joins TRBV7-3 to TRBJ2-7, with 8 positions matching TRBD1. Unmatched junction bases numbered 22, after V lost 2 bases and J lost 7 bases. The germline V gene has CDR1 SGHTA and CDR2 FQGTGA. CDR3 length: 19 amino acids. CDR3 sequence reads: CASSLSGTGVRGVMDEQYF. DNA of the CDR3: TGTGCCAGCAGCTTATCTGGGACAGGCGTACGTGGGGTCATGGATGAGCAGTACTTC.

The chain carries TRBV5-1 and TRBJ2-1, with a weak D call TRBD2 (6 bases). The CDR3 sequence is 16 residues long. Germline V gene sequence: CDR1 SGHRS, CDR2 YFSETQ. Trimming removed 4 bases from V and 4 bases from J, with 18 bases in between. CDR3 nucleotide sequence: TGCGCCAGCAGCCCGAATTCCGGGAGAACGTACAATGAGCAGTTCTTC. Protein sequence: CASSPNSGRTYNEQFF.

J is TRBJ1-1 and V is TRBV30; a possible D gene is TRBD1 (5 bases). The CDR3 has 13 amino acids. Germline lookup yields CDR1 GTSNPN and CDR2 SVGIG (reference sequence). V was pared by 6 bases and J by 3 bases, with 14 bases between. The DNA for the CDR3 is TGTGCCTGCCGGGACTTGGGGGACACTGAAGCTTTCTTT. Translating gives CACRDLGDTEAFF.

The V call is TRBV18, the J call TRBJ1-3; 7 bases agree with TRBD1. J was trimmed by 2 bases and V by 4 bases; bases with no gene match: 5. CDR3 length: 15 residues. Germline V gives CDR1 KGHSH, CDR2 LQKENI. DNA of the CDR3: TGTGCCAGCTCACGGAAGACAGGGACTGGAAACACCATATATTTT. It yields the protein CASSRKTGTGNTIYF.

This clone was detected once. The gene calls are TRBV6-6 and TRBJ2-3, with D perhaps TRBD1 (5 bases). The V and J ends lost 6 bases and 0 bases respectively, with 16 bases between them. The CDR3 sequence is 16 residues long. Germline loops: CDR1 MNHNY, CDR2 SVGAGI (reference sequence). The CDR3 region has the DNA TGTGCCAGCAGCTTAGGACACTACGATAGCACAGATACGCAGTATTTT. Its translation is CASSLGHYDSTDTQYF.

The table lists this clone with a count of one. CDR3 bases: TGTGCCATCAGTGAGTCCGGGCAGGGGAACACTGAAGCTTTCTTT. As protein: CAISESGQGNTEAFF. The chain employs TRBV10-3 and TRBJ1-1, with a weak D call TRBD1 (5 bases). CDR1 and CDR2 from the germline V gene are ENHRY and SYGVKD. The ends were cut back, 0 bases at V and 1 base at J, with 9 bases in the middle. CDR3 length equals 15 residues.

The chain joins TRBV19 to TRBJ1-2, with D possibly TRBD1 on 6 matching bases. The germline V and J ends were trimmed by 6 bases and 4 bases, with 15 bases remaining between them. From germline, CDR1 is LNHDA and CDR2 SQIVND (reference sequence). This CDR3 is built from 14 residues. The CDR3 nucleotides are TGTGCCAGTAGGCGAGCAGGGGTCCCCTATGGCTACACCTTC. Translating gives CASRRAGVPYGYTF.

This chain uses TRBV7-9 with TRBJ1-3, with 7 bases lining up with TRBD1. V shed 3 bases, J shed 5 bases, and the junction held 4 bases outside the gene matches. Germline loops: CDR1 SEHNR, CDR2 FQNEAQ (reference sequence). This CDR3 spans 14 amino acids. The CDR3 bases are TGTGCCAGCAGCTTTGGGGACAGCCGAAACACCATATATTTT. This codes for CASSFGDSRNTIYF.

The V and J genes are TRBV30 and TRBJ2-7; TRBD1 might be the D (5 bases). V shed 0 bases and J shed 2 bases, with 14 bases lying between them. Germline V gene sequence: CDR1 GTSNPN, CDR2 SVGIG (reference sequence). The CDR3 extends over 15 amino acids. CDR3 protein: CAWSVGVDGPYEQYF. In DNA form, the CDR3 reads TGTGCCTGGAGTGTAGGGGTAGACGGGCCCTACGAGCAGTACTTC.

The chain employs TRBV7-3 and TRBJ2-1, with TRBD1 matching over 8 bases. The CDR3 is 16 amino acids. Germline CDR1 SGHTA, CDR2 FQGTGA. The junction had 4 bases not matched to a gene; V was cut back by 0 bases and J by 3 bases. Here the CDR3 DNA reads TGTGCCAGCAGCTTAACGGGGACAGGCGACTACAATGAGCAGTTCTTC. It encodes CASSLTGTGDYNEQFF.

This sequence joins TRBV15 and TRBJ2-2; no reliable D call. The CDR3 is made up of 13 amino acids. In germline, CDR1 is LNHNV, CDR2 YYDKDF (reference sequence). Trimming shortened V by 0 bases and J by 6 bases, and 5 bases separated the two germline ends. The CDR3 is CATSRDPAGELFF. CDR3 bases: TGTGCCACCAGCAGAGATCCGGCCGGGGAGCTGTTTTTT.

This sequence joins TRBV7-9 and TRBJ2-2; the D gene is possibly TRBD1 (5 bases). The CDR3 length is 12 residues. Germline V gene lookup returns CDR1 SEHNR and CDR2 FQNEAQ (reference sequence). The V end was cut by 11 bases, the J end by 7 bases, with 14 bases between. CDR3 protein: CAGLQDHGELFF. The CDR3 bases are TGTGCCGGGTTACAGGACCACGGGGAGCTGTTTTTT.